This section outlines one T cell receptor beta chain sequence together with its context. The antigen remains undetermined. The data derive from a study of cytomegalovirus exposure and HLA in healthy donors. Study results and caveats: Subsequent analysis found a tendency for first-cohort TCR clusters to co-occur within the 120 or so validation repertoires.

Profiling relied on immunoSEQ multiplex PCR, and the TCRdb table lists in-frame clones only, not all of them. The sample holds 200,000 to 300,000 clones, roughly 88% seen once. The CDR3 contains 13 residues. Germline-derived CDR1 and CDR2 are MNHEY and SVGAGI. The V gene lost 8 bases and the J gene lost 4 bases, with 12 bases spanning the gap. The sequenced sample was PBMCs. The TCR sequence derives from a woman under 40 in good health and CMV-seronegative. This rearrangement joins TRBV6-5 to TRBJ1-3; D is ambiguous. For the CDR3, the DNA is TGTGCCAGCGGCGCTCGCGGCGGAAACACCATATATTTT. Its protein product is CASGARGGNTIYF.